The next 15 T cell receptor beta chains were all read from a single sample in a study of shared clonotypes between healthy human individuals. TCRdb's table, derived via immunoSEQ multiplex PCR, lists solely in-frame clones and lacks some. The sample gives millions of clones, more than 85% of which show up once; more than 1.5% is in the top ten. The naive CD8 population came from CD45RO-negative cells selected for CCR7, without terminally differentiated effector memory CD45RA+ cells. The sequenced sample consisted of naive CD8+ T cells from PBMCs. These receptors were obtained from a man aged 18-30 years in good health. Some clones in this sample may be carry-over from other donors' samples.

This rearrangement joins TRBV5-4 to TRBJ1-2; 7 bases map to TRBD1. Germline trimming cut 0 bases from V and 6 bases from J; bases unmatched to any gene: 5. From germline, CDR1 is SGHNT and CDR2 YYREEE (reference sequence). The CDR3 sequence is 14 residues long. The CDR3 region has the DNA TGTGCCAGCAGCTTGGCAGGGACAGTGGATGGCTACACCTTC. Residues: CASSLAGTVDGYTF. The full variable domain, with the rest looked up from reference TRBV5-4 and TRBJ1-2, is ETGVTQSPTHLIKTRGQQVTLRCSSQSGHNTVSWYQQALGQGPQFIFQYYREEENGRGNFPPRFSGLQFPNYSSELNVNALELDDSALYLCASSLAGTVDGYTFGSGTRLTVV.

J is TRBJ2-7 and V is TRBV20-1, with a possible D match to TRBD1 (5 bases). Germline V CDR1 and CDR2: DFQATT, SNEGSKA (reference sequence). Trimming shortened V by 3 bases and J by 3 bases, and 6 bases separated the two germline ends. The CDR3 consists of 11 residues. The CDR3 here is CSASRDYEQYF. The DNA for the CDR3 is TGCAGTGCTAGCAGGGACTACGAGCAGTACTTC.

CDR3 loop: CASSPTSGSSYSTDTQYF. The CDR3 nucleotides are TGTGCCAGCAGCCCAACTAGCGGGAGTTCCTATAGCACAGATACGCAGTATTTT. The chain recombines TRBV7-6 with TRBJ2-3, with 11 bases lining up with TRBD2. The V gene end was trimmed by 5 bases and the J gene end by 0 bases; junction bases not matched to a gene: 10. Germline V lookup: CDR1 SGHVS, CDR2 FNYEAQ. The CDR3 has 18 amino acids.

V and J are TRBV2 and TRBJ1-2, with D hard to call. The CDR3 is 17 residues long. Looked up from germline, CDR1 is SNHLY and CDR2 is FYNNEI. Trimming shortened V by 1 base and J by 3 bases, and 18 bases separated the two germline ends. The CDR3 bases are TGTGCCAGCAGTGAAGATCCGGGCGCCCCAGTGGACTATGGCTACACCTTC. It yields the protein CASSEDPGAPVDYGYTF.

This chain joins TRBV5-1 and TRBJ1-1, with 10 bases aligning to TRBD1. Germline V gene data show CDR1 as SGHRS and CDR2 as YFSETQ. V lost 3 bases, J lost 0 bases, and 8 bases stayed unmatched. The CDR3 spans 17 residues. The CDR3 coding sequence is TGCGCCAGCAGCTCAGGGACAGGGGACTTGTTGAACACTGAAGCTTTCTTT. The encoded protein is CASSSGTGDLLNTEAFF.

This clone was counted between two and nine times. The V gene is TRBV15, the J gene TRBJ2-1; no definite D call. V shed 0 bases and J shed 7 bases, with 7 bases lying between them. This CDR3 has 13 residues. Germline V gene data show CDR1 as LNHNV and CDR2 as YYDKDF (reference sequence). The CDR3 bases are TGTGCCACCAGCAGAGAAGGTAGGAATGAGCAGTTCTTC. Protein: CATSREGRNEQFF.

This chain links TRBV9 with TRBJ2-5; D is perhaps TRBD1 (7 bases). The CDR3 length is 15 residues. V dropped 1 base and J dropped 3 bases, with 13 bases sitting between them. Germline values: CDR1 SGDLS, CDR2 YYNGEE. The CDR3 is CASSVHRGGEETQYF. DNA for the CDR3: TGTGCCAGCAGCGTACACAGGGGAGGAGAAGAGACCCAGTACTTC. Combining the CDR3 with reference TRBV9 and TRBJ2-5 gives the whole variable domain DSGVTQTPKHLITATGQRVTLRCSPRSGDLSVYWYQQSLDQGLQFLIQYYNGEERAKGNILERFSAQQFPDLHSELNLSSLELGDSALYFCASSVHRGGEETQYFGPGTRLLVL.

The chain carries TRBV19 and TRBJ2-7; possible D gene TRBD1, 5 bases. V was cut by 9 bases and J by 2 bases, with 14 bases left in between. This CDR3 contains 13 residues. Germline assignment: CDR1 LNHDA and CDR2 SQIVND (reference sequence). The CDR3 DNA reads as TGTGCCAGCGCCCTGACAGTAGCCTACGAGCAGTACTTC. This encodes CASALTVAYEQYF.

CDR3 residues: CASSFPRLAGVYEQYF. As DNA, the CDR3 is TGTGCCAGCAGTTTCCCGAGACTAGCGGGAGTTTACGAGCAGTACTTC. J is TRBJ2-7 and V is TRBV28, with TRBD2 identical over 12 bases. CDR1 is MDHEN and CDR2 is SYDVKM in the germline V gene. V lost 3 bases, J lost 4 bases, and 7 bases stayed unmatched. The CDR3 covers 16 residues.

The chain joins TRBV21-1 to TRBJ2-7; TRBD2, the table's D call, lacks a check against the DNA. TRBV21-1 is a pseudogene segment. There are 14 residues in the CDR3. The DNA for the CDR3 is TGTGCCAGCAGCACCCGAGAGCGAACCTACGAGCAGTACTTC. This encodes CASSTRERTYEQYF.

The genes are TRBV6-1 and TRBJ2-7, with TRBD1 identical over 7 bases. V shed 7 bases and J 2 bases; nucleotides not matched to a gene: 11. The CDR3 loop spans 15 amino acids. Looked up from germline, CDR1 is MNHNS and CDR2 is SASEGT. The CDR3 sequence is CASTRGDRATYEQYF. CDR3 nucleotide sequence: TGTGCCAGCACGAGGGGAGACAGGGCCACCTACGAGCAGTACTTC.

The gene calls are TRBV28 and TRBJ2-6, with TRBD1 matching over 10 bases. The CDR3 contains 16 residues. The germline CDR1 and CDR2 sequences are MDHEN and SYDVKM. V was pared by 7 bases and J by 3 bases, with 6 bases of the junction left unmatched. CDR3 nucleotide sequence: TGTGCCAGCACCGAGACAGGGGGCGGTGGGGCCAACGTCCTGACTTTC. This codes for CASTETGGGGANVLTF. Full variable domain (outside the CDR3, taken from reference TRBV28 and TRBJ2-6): DVKVTQSSRYLVKRTGEKVFLECVQDMDHENMFWYRQDPGLGLRLIYFSYDVKMKEKGDIPEGYSVSREKKERFSLILESASTNQTSMYLCASTETGGGGANVLTFGAGSRLTVL.

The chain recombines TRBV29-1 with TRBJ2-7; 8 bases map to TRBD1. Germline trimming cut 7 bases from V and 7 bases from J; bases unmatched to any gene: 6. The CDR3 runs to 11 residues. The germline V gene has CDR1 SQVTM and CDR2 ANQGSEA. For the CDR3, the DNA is TGCAGCGGCACCGACAGGGGAGAGCAGTACTTC. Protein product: CSGTDRGEQYF.

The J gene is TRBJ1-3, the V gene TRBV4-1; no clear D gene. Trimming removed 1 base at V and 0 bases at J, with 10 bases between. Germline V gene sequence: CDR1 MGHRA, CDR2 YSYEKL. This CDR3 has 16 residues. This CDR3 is CASSQVADRSGNTIYF. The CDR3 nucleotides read TGCGCCAGCAGCCAAGTCGCGGACCGCTCTGGAAACACCATATATTTT.

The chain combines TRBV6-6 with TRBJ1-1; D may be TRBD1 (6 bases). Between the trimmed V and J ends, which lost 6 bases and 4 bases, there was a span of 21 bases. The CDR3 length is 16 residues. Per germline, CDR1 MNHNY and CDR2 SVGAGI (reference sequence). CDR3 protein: CASRFTGRALGTEAFF. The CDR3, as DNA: TGTGCCAGCAGGTTTACAGGGAGGGCTTTGGGCACTGAAGCTTTCTTT.